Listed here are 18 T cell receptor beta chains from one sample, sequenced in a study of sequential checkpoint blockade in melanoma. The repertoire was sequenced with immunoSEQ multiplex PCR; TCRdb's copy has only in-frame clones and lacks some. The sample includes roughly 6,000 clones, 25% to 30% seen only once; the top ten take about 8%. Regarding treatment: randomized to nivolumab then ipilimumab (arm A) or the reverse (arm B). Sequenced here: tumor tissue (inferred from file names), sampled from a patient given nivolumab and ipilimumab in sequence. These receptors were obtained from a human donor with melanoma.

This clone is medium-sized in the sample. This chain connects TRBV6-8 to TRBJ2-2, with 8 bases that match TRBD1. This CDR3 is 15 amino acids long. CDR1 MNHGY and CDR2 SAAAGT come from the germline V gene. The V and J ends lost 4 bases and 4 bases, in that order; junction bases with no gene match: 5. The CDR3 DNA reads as TGTGCCAGCAGTTGGGGACAGGCGACCACCGGGGAGCTGTTTTTT. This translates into CASSWGQATTGELFF.

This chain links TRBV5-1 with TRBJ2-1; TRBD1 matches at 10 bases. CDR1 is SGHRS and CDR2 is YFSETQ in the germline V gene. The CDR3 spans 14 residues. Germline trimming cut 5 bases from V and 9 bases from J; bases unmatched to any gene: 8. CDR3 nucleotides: TGCGCCAGCAGAGGGACAGGGGTGGACGGTGAGCAGTTCTTC. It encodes CASRGTGVDGEQFF.

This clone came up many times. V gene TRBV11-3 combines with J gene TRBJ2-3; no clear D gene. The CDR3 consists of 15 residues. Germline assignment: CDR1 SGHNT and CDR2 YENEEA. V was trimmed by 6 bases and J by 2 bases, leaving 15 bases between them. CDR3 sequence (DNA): TGTGCCAGCAGAAGGAGTGGAACACCCACAGATACGCAGTATTTT. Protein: CASRRSGTPTDTQYF.

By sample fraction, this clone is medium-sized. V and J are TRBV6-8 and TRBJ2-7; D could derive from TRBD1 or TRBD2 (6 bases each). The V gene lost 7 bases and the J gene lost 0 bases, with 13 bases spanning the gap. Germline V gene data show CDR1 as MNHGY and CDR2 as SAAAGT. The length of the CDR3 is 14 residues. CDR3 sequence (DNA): TGTGCCAGCATCGGAGGGGGAACCTCCTACGAGCAGTACTTC. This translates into CASIGGGTSYEQYF.

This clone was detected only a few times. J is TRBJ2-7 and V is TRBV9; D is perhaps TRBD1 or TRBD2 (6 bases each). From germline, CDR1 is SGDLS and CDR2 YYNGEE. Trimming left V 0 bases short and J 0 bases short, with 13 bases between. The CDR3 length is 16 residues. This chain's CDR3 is CASSVEGDFNSYEQYF. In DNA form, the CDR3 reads TGTGCCAGCAGCGTAGAGGGGGACTTTAACTCCTACGAGCAGTACTTC.

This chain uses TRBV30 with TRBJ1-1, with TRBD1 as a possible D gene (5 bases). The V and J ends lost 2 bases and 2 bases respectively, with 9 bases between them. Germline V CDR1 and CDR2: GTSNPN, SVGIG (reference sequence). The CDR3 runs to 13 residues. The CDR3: CAWSYRDNTEAFF. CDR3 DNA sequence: TGTGCCTGGAGTTACCGGGACAACACTGAAGCTTTCTTT.

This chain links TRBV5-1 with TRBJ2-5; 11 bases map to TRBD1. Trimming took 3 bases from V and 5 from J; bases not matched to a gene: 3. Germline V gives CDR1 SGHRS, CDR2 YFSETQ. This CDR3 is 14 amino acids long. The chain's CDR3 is CASSWTGGRETQYF. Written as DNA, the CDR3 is TGCGCCAGCAGCTGGACAGGGGGCCGCGAGACCCAGTACTTC.

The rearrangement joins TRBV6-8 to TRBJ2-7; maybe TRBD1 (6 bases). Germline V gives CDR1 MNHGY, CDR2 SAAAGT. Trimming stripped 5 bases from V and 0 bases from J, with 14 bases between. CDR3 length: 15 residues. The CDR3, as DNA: TGTGCCAGCAGTGGGAGACAGGTTACCTCCTACGAGCAGTACTTC. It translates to CASSGRQVTSYEQYF.

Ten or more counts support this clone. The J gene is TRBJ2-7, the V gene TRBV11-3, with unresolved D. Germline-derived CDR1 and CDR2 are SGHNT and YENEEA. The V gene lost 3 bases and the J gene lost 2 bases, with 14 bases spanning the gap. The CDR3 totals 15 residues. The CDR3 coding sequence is TGTGCCAGCAGCTTGTGGGCGCTCTCCACCTACGAGCAGTACTTC. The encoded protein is CASSLWALSTYEQYF.

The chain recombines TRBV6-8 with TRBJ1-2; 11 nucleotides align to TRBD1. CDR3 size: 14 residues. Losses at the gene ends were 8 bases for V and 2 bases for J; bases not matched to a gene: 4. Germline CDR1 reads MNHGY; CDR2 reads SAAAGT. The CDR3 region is CASRTGGRNYGYTF. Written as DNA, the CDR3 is TGTGCCAGCCGGACAGGGGGCAGAAACTATGGCTACACCTTC.

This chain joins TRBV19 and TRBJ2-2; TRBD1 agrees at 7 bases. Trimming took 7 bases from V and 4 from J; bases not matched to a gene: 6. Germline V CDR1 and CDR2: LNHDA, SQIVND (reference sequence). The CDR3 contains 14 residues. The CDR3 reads CASTPTGITGELFF. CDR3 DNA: TGTGCCAGTACTCCGACAGGGATCACCGGGGAGCTGTTTTTT.

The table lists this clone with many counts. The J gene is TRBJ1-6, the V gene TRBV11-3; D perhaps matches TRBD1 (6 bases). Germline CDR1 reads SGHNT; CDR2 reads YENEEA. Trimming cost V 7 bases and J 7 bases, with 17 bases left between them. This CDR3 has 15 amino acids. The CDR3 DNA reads TGTGCCAGCACCCCCGGGGGACAAGGAAATTCACCCCTCCACTTT. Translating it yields CASTPGGQGNSPLHF.

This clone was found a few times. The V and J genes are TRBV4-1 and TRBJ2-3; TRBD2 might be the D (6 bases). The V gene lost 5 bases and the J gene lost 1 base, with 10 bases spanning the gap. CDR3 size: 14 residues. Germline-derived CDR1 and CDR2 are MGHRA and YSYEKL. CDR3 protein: CASSGGVGTDTQYF. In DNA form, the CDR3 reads TGCGCCAGCAGCGGCGGGGTGGGCACAGATACGCAGTATTTT.

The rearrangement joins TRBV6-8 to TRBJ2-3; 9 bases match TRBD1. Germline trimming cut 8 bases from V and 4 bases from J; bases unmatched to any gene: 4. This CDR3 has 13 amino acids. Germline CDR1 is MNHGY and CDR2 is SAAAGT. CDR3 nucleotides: TGTGCCAGCGAGACAGGGGGAGCAGATACGCAGTATTTT. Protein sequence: CASETGGADTQYF.

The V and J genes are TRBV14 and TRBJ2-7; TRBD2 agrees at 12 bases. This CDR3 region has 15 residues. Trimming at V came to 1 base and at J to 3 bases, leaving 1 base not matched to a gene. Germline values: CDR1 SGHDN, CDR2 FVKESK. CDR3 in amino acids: CASSQAGLAGYEQYF. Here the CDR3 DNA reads TGTGCCAGCAGCCAAGCGGGACTAGCGGGCTACGAGCAGTACTTC.

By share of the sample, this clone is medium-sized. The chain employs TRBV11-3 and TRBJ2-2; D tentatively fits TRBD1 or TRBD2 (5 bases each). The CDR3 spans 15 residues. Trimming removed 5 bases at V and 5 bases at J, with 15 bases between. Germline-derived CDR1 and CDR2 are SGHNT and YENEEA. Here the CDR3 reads CASSTLGTDTGELFF. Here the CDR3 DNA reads TGTGCCAGCAGCACCCTAGGGACGGATACCGGGGAGCTGTTTTTT.

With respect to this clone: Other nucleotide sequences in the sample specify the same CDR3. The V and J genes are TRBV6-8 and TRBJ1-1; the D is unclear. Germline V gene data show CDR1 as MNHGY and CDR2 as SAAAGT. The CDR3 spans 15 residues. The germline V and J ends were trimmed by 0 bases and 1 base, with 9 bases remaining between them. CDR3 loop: CASSYSNPANTEAFF. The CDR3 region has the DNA TGTGCCAGCAGTTACTCGAATCCAGCGAACACTGAAGCTTTCTTT.

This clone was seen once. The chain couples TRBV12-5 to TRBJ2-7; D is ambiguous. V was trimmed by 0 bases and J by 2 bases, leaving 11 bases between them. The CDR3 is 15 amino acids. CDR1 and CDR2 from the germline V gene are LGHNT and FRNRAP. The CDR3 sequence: CASGLVVNGPYEQYF. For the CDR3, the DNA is TGTGCTAGTGGTTTGGTAGTGAACGGACCCTACGAGCAGTACTTC.